A selection of T cell receptor beta chains follows, all from one sample in a study of cytomegalovirus exposure and HLA in healthy donors. TCRdb's table, derived via immunoSEQ multiplex PCR, lists solely in-frame clones and lacks some. This table holds 43,000 or so clones, around 77% found once. Sequenced: PBMCs. The origin of the receptors is a young man in good health and CMV-seronegative. Both conserved end residues are trimmed from each CDR3. The D gene is left open where the match is weak.

d_gene,v_gene,j_gene,CDR3aa
TRBD2,TRBV18,TRBJ2-1,ASSPPGGGSSYNEQF
TRBD2,TRBV4-2,TRBJ2-7,ASNNAGTSRYEQY
.,TRBV7-8,TRBJ2-7,ASSTPRIGGSYEQY
.,TRBV5-4,TRBJ2-6,ASSPHITGSGANVLT
.,TRBV11-2,TRBJ1-3,ASSNRQSLWGNTIY
.,TRBV5-1,TRBJ2-5,ASSKSPSVQETQY
TRBD1,TRBV4-2,TRBJ1-6,ASSQKGQPDNSPLH
.,TRBV5-1,TRBJ2-7,ASRSVPGPYEQY
TRBD1,TRBV11-1,TRBJ1-1,ASSPRDRGDTEAF
.,TRBV6-6,TRBJ2-7,ASSSGRTTYEQY
TRBD2,TRBV19,TRBJ2-1,ASGTGTSGNEQF
TRBD2,TRBV6-1,TRBJ2-1,ASSDSWTSGF
TRBD2,TRBV28,TRBJ2-1,ASSLHSGNTDNEQF
.,TRBV19,TRBJ1-4,ASRRGDANEKLF
TRBD1,TRBV11-3,TRBJ2-7,ASSPRTGFSYEQY
TRBD2,TRBV19,TRBJ2-1,ASALAGSSYNEQF
TRBD2,TRBV25-1,TRBJ2-1,ASGRTGGESSYNEQF
TRBD2,TRBV10-1,TRBJ2-7,ASSDGLAYEQY
.,TRBV4-1,TRBJ1-1,ASSQVYYGEGSNTEAF
.,TRBV19,TRBJ1-3,ASGGSASGNTIY